The clone carrying this TCR beta chain was found once. Some clones are missing from TCRdb's copy, which holds only in-frame ones; the method was immunoSEQ multiplex PCR. Of 150,000 or so clones detected, 88% appear once; the ten largest clones hold about 2.1%. This sample is part of a study of blood T cell repertoires in COVID-19. The CDR3 is 19 residues long. V dropped 1 base and J dropped 3; count of bases not matched to a gene: 16. Germline lookup yields CDR1 MNHNS and CDR2 SASEGT. The J gene is TRBJ2-3, the V gene TRBV6-1, with TRBD2 matching 7 bases. The sequencing sample was made of peripheral blood. The source of this sequence is a human donor in a cohort sampled during active COVID-19. As DNA, the CDR3 is TGTGCCAGCAGTGAAGGGGGGGGTAGCGGAGCACGGAGGACAGATACGCAGTATTTT. This codes for CASSEGGGSGARRTDTQYF.